This T cell receptor (beta chain) was sequenced in a study of CD8 T cells in Susac syndrome. TCR beta sequencing was performed on blood CD8+ and CD4+ T cells. The multiple sclerosis controls were treatment-naive patients affected by stable or active relapsing-remitting disease. This CDR3 comprises 12 residues. Trimming removed 4 bases from V and 11 bases from J, with 14 bases in between. Germline CDR1 reads MNHEY; CDR2 reads SVGAGI. RNA amounts of about 0.5 to 1 ug underwent reverse transcription with random hexamers. Amplification of TCR beta CDR3 was carried out by immunoSEQ multiplex PCR, which covered 54 Vbeta and 13 Jbeta segments. TCRdb re-analysed the immunoSEQ multiplex PCR reads in MiXCR, keeping a single row per CDR3 protein. The repertoire holds some 110,000 distinct CDR3 sequences, with 93% as singletons. In the case of this clonotype: The target antigen is unknown.

Study results and caveats: That the number of individuals in its TCR sequencing and HLA analysis was relatively small was acknowledged by the study.

The chain couples TRBV6-5 to TRBJ1-1, with a possible D match to TRBD1 (5 bases). Material for sequencing was CD4+ T cells from PBMCs. The TCR comes from a human donor with multiple sclerosis. The CDR3 sequence is CASSLSRERAFF. In DNA, the CDR3 is TGTGCCAGCAGTTTAAGCAGGGAGAGGGCTTTCTTT.